These 16 T cell receptor beta chains were sequenced from one sample in a study of T-cell memory formation after mild COVID-19. TCRdb re-called the 5' RACE reads with MiXCR, one entry per CDR3 protein. The sample yields over 70,000 distinct CDR3 sequences, 10% to 15% seen once. Sequencing was done on a sample of PBMCs or a T cell subset sorted from them (not recorded which). The receptors were sampled from an adult woman who had mild COVID-19 (a few samples of this study predate the infection). Cell type and time point are not known.

This rearrangement joins TRBV7-6 to TRBJ1-5, with D maybe TRBD1 (5 bases). There are 16 residues in the CDR3. V lost 1 base to trimming and J lost 5 bases, with 15 bases between them. Germline V gene sequence: CDR1 SGHVS, CDR2 FNYEAQ. This CDR3 reads CASSLGGGAHDQPQHF. The CDR3 DNA reads as TGTGCCAGCAGCTTAGGGGGAGGGGCCCATGATCAGCCCCAGCATTTT.

The V and J genes are TRBV10-3 and TRBJ2-1, with D unresolved. The CDR3 runs 11 residues. With 8 bases removed from V and 5 bases from J, the gap between germline ends came to 7 bases. Germline V CDR1 and CDR2: ENHRY, SYGVKD. DNA of the CDR3: TGTGCCATCTTGGTCGACAATGAGCAGTTCTTC. Translation gives CAILVDNEQFF.

The CDR3 bases are TGTGCCAGCAGTAGGCCGTTCAATGAGCAGTTCTTC. It translates to CASSRPFNEQFF. The chain carries TRBV12-3 or TRBV12-4 and TRBJ2-1; D gene ambiguous. V dropped 5 bases and J dropped 6 bases, with 8 bases sitting between them. This CDR3 is 12 amino acids long.

This clonotype was counted between two and nine times. This rearrangement joins TRBV4-1 to TRBJ2-6; 7 bases are a match to TRBD1. CDR1 and CDR2 (germline): MGHRA, YSYEKL. The CDR3 loop spans 16 amino acids. Unmatched junction bases numbered 9, after V lost 1 base and J lost 9 bases. The CDR3 DNA sequence: TGCGCCAGCAGCCAAGCCCAGGGGGAGCGAGGCAACGTCCTGACTTTC. Its protein product is CASSQAQGERGNVLTF.

This clonotype was found once. The chain is built from TRBV24-1 and TRBJ2-3; the D is unclear. Per the germline V gene, CDR1 is KGHDR and CDR2 is SFDVKD. The CDR3 sequence is 15 residues long. Trimming shortened V by 2 bases and J by 4 bases, and 12 bases separated the two germline ends. The CDR3 reads CATSDSLWYADTQYF. CDR3 in DNA: TGTGCCACCAGTGATTCCTTGTGGTACGCAGATACGCAGTATTTT.

This chain uses TRBV7-9 with TRBJ2-1, with unresolved D. The CDR3 sequence is 11 residues long. CDR1 is SEHNR and CDR2 is FQNEAQ in the germline V gene (reference sequence). V lost 5 bases, J lost 9 bases, and 8 bases lay in between. The CDR3 nucleotides read TGTGCCAGCAGCACGGCGAGTGAGCAGTTCTTC. Its translation is CASSTASEQFF. The variable domain in full, with the rest retrieved from reference TRBV7-9 and TRBJ2-1, is DTGVSQNPRHKITKRGQNVTFRCDPISEHNRLYWYRQTLGQGPEFLTYFQNEAQLEKSRLLSDRFSAERPKGSFSTLEIQRTEQGDSAMYLCASSTASEQFFGPGTRLTVL.

This sequence joins TRBV19 and TRBJ2-7; 10 positions match TRBD1. This CDR3 region has 15 residues. Germline lookup yields CDR1 LNHDA and CDR2 SQIVND (reference sequence). V lost 3 bases to trimming and J lost 4 bases; unmatched junction nucleotides: 6. CDR3 sequence: CASSITGTGEYEQYF. The CDR3 DNA reads TGTGCCAGTAGTATCACCGGGACAGGGGAGTACGAGCAGTACTTC.

This clonotype was seen at least ten times. V gene TRBV3-1 combines with J gene TRBJ2-7; the match to TRBD2 covers 7 bases. This CDR3 region has 13 residues. Germline values: CDR1 LGHDT, CDR2 YNNKEL (reference sequence). The V and J ends lost 0 bases and 7 bases, in that order; junction bases with no gene match: 3. The CDR3 region has the DNA TGTGCCAGCAGCCAAGAAAGCGGGATAGAGCAGTACTTC. This codes for CASSQESGIEQYF.

In its sample, this clonotype was seen a few times. The V gene is TRBV7-6, the J gene TRBJ1-2; D not certain. Germline CDR1 is SGHVS and CDR2 is FNYEAQ. The CDR3 totals 15 residues. V was trimmed by 7 bases and J by 6 bases, leaving 21 bases between them. In DNA form, the CDR3 reads TGTGCCAGCACCAACTCGACAATGTTTGGTCATGGCTACACCTTC. This sequence encodes CASTNSTMFGHGYTF.

This clonotype has more than one count but fewer than ten. The rearrangement joins TRBV19 to TRBJ1-2; TRBD1 matches 7 bases. Losses at the gene ends were 5 bases for V and 3 bases for J; bases not matched to a gene: 9. Germline V gene data show CDR1 as LNHDA and CDR2 as SQIVND (reference sequence). The CDR3 has 15 residues. CDR3 DNA sequence: TGTGCCAGTAGTCCTCAACAGGGGAGAGACTATGGCTACACCTTC. This sequence encodes CASSPQQGRDYGYTF.

This clonotype was seen more than once but under ten times. The rearrangement links TRBV14 to TRBJ2-5; tentatively, D is TRBD1 (5 bases). The CDR3 has 15 amino acids. Germline CDR1 reads SGHDN; CDR2 reads FVKESK. Trimming left V 3 bases short and J 0 bases short, with 11 bases between. CDR3 loop: CASSQQPGYQETQYF. CDR3 DNA sequence: TGTGCCAGCAGCCAGCAACCAGGGTACCAAGAGACCCAGTACTTC.

The chain combines TRBV19 with TRBJ2-1, with 13 bases lining up with TRBD2. The CDR3 totals 16 residues. In germline, CDR1 is LNHDA, CDR2 SQIVND (reference sequence). With V trimmed by 6 bases and J by 2 bases, 4 bases remained unmatched. CDR3 nucleotide sequence: TGTGCCAGTAGGACTAGCGGGGGGAACCCCTACAATGAGCAGTTCTTC. This translates into CASRTSGGNPYNEQFF.

This clonotype appeared a few times. This chain connects TRBV4-1 to TRBJ2-1; TRBD1 matches 7 bases. Germline V CDR1 and CDR2: MGHRA, YSYEKL. CDR3 length: 15 amino acids. With 0 bases clipped from V and 5 bases from J, the junction kept 4 bases outside the gene matches. CDR3 in amino acids: CASSQDPGQHNEQFF. CDR3 in DNA: TGCGCCAGCAGCCAAGACCCGGGACAGCACAATGAGCAGTTCTTC.

This clonotype was counted at least ten times. The chain is built from TRBV29-1 and TRBJ2-1; D is undetermined. The ends were cut back, 7 bases at V and 5 bases at J, with 9 bases in the middle. Germline V gene data show CDR1 as SQVTM and CDR2 as ANQGSEA. This CDR3 contains 11 residues. The CDR3 region is CSALPDNEQFF. CDR3 DNA sequence: TGCAGCGCCCTGCCCGACAATGAGCAGTTCTTC.

The rearrangement joins TRBV20-1 to TRBJ2-3; TRBD2 matches at 9 bases. Germline CDR1 reads DFQATT; CDR2 reads SNEGSKA (reference sequence). The V segment lost 1 base and the J segment 0 bases; nucleotides outside the gene matches: 8. CDR3 length: 17 residues. The CDR3 spells CSARASGIPSSTDTQYF. The CDR3 nucleotides read TGCAGTGCTAGAGCTAGCGGGATTCCTTCTAGCACAGATACGCAGTATTTT.

This clonotype was observed a few times. The chain carries TRBV4-1 and TRBJ2-1, with 8 positions matching TRBD1. V was pared by 0 bases and J by 1 base, with 5 bases of the junction left unmatched. This CDR3 contains 17 residues. CDR1 and CDR2 (germline): MGHRA, YSYEKL. In nucleotides, the CDR3 is TGCGCCAGCAGCCAAGATTGGACAGGGAGATCCTACAATGAGCAGTTCTTC. Protein product: CASSQDWTGRSYNEQFF.